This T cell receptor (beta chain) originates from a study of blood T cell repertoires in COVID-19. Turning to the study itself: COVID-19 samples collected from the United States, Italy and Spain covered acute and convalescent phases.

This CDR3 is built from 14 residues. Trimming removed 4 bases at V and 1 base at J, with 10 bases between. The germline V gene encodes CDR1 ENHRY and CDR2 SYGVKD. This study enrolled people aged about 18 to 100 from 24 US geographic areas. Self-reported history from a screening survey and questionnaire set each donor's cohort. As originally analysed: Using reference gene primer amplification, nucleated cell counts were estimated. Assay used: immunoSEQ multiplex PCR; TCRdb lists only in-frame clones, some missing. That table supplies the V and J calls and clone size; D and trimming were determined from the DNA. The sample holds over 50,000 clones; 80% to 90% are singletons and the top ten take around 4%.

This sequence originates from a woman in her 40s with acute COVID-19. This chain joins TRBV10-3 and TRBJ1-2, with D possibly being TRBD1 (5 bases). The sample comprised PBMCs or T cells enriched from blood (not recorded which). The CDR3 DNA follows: TGTGCCATCAGTGGGGCCAGGGATAACTATGGCTACACCTTC. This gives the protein CAISGARDNYGYTF.